This entry lists 26 T cell receptor beta chains sequenced from one sample in a study of blood T cell repertoires in COVID-19. TCRdb's copy holds only in-frame clones and misses some; the assay was immunoSEQ multiplex PCR. The profile covers 150,000 to 200,000 clones, with roughly 84% appearing a single time and approximately 2.4% taken by the ten largest. Sequencing input: peripheral blood. All receptors come from a human donor with acute or convalescent COVID-19. The donor label of this sample is uncertain.

The chain recombines TRBV3-1 (or the pseudogene TRBV3-2) with TRBJ1-1; D gene unclear. Trimming stripped 2 bases from V and 4 bases from J, with 14 bases between. The CDR3 extends over 15 amino acids. Germline V CDR1 and CDR2: LGHDT, YNNKEL (reference sequence). The CDR3 is CASSQHLTGSTEAFF. The DNA of the CDR3 is TGTGCCAGCAGCCAACATCTGACCGGGAGCACTGAAGCTTTCTTT.

The chain couples TRBV11-2 to TRBJ2-7; 8 bases map to TRBD2. CDR1 and CDR2 from the germline V gene are SGHAT and FQNNGV. The CDR3 contains 16 residues. The junction had 12 bases not matched to a gene; V was cut back by 5 bases and J by 3 bases. The CDR3 nucleotides read TGTGCCAGCAGCCCCCTATCCGGGACTAGATACTACGAGCAGTACTTC. It encodes CASSPLSGTRYYEQYF. The complete variable domain, with remaining parts taken from reference TRBV11-2 and TRBJ2-7, reads EAGVAQSPRYKIIEKRQSVAFWCNPISGHATLYWYQQILGQGPKLLIQFQNNGVVDDSQLPKDRFSAERLKGVDSTLKIQPAKLEDSAVYLCASSPLSGTRYYEQYFGPGTRLTVT.

V gene TRBV5-4 combines with J gene TRBJ1-4; possible D gene TRBD1, 6 bases. The CDR3 consists of 14 residues. Deletions cut 0 bases from V and 7 bases from J, with 10 bases between. The V gene's germline CDR1 is SGHNT and CDR2 YYREEE (reference sequence). The CDR3 DNA reads as TGTGCCAGCAGCTTGGCCAGGGGAAGTGAAAAACTGTTTTTT. It is translated as CASSLARGSEKLFF.

The chain uses TRBV2 and TRBJ2-1, with a tentative D call TRBD2 (6 bases). The CDR3 sequence is 12 residues long. Between the trimmed V and J ends, which lost 4 bases and 10 bases, there was a span of 11 bases. Per germline, CDR1 SNHLY and CDR2 FYNNEI. CDR3 loop: CASSGGGKEQFF. The DNA of the CDR3 is TGTGCCAGCAGTGGGGGCGGGAAAGAGCAGTTCTTC.

This clone was detected only once. The chain is built from TRBV13 and TRBJ2-7; 9 bases fit TRBD1. The length of the CDR3 is 14 residues. The germline gives CDR1 PRHDT, CDR2 FYEKMQ (reference sequence). V dropped 5 bases and J dropped 7; count of bases not matched to a gene: 9. In nucleotides, the CDR3 is TGTGCCAGCAGCGGTAACAGGGGGCGAGGAGAGCAGTACTTC. It encodes CASSGNRGRGEQYF.

This chain connects TRBV7-3 to TRBJ2-1; 9 nucleotides agree with TRBD1. J lost 7 bases, V lost 1 base, and 5 bases had no gene match. This CDR3 contains 15 residues. Germline V gene sequence: CDR1 SGHTA, CDR2 FQGTGA. CDR3 in amino acids: CASSLIGGQGNEQFF. The CDR3 coding sequence is TGTGCCAGCAGCTTAATTGGAGGACAGGGGAATGAGCAGTTCTTC.

V usage is TRBV5-1 and J usage is TRBJ1-1; TRBD1 might be the D (5 bases). This CDR3 spans 15 amino acids. Germline values: CDR1 SGHRS, CDR2 YFSETQ. V was clipped by 3 bases and J by 1 base, with 13 bases between them. The CDR3 reads CASSWEGLGNTEAFF. CDR3 nucleotides: TGCGCCAGCAGCTGGGAGGGGCTGGGGAACACTGAAGCTTTCTTT.

The gene calls are TRBV27 and TRBJ1-5; D gene unclear. Per the germline V gene, CDR1 is MNHEY and CDR2 is SMNVEV (reference sequence). This CDR3 comprises 14 residues. Trimming took 6 bases from V and 7 from J, leaving 16 bases between them. CDR3 loop: CASRSIPGGQPQHF. As DNA, the CDR3 is TGTGCCAGCAGATCTATTCCGGGAGGACAGCCCCAGCATTTT.

The CDR3 protein is CASSTMDRFANQPQHF. Written as DNA, the CDR3 is TGTGCCAGTAGTACCATGGACAGGTTTGCGAATCAGCCCCAGCATTTT. V is TRBV19 and J is TRBJ1-5; 7 bases fit TRBD1. V trimming: 4 bases; J trimming: 4 bases; junction bases outside the gene matches: 10. There are 16 residues in the CDR3. Germline values: CDR1 LNHDA, CDR2 SQIVND (reference sequence).

The chain links TRBV13 to TRBJ1-3, with D maybe TRBD1 (5 bases). This CDR3 has 15 amino acids. Germline values: CDR1 PRHDT, CDR2 FYEKMQ (reference sequence). Trimming took off 8 bases at V and 5 bases at J, with 19 bases between the two ends. CDR3 sequence reads: CASLIRALPRNTIYF. The CDR3 region has the DNA TGTGCCAGCCTGATCAGGGCTCTGCCACGAAACACCATATATTTT.

The chain couples TRBV6-4 to TRBJ2-7, with TRBD2 identical over 8 bases. The V segment lost 3 bases and the J segment 6 bases; nucleotides outside the gene matches: 10. The CDR3 is made up of 15 amino acids. Germline CDR1 is MRHNA and CDR2 is SNTAGT. For the CDR3, the DNA is TGTGCCAGCAGTGAGACTAGCGATCTGAGGTCCGAGCAGTACTTC. Translated: CASSETSDLRSEQYF.

V gene TRBV5-4 combines with J gene TRBJ2-5, with a tentative D call TRBD2 (5 bases). The germline V gene has CDR1 SGHNT and CDR2 YYREEE (reference sequence). CDR3 length equals 13 residues. V lost 3 bases to trimming and J lost 5 bases, with 11 bases between them. The CDR3: CASSSGGGETQYF. The CDR3 nucleotides read TGTGCCAGCAGCTCAGGAGGTGGGGAGACCCAGTACTTC.

This chain joins TRBV9 and TRBJ1-3; D is possibly TRBD1 (6 bases). CDR1 SGDLS and CDR2 YYNGEE come from the germline V gene. Trimming took off 2 bases at V and 0 bases at J, with 9 bases between the two ends. This CDR3 is 15 amino acids long. CDR3 protein: CASSVGQSSGNTIYF. CDR3 coding DNA: TGTGCCAGCAGCGTTGGACAGAGCTCTGGAAACACCATATATTTT. Using reference TRBV9 and TRBJ1-3 for the parts outside the CDR3, the full variable domain is DSGVTQTPKHLITATGQRVTLRCSPRSGDLSVYWYQQSLDQGLQFLIQYYNGEERAKGNILERFSAQQFPDLHSELNLSSLELGDSALYFCASSVGQSSGNTIYFGEGSWLTVV.

The chain is built from TRBV7-9 and TRBJ2-7; D not resolved. The germline CDR1 and CDR2 sequences are SEHNR and FQNEAQ (reference sequence). The germline V and J ends were trimmed by 4 bases and 2 bases, with 12 bases remaining between them. The CDR3 spans 14 residues. The CDR3 nucleotides read TGTGCCAGCAGCTCCTCTTATCCCGCCTACGAGCAGTACTTC. Amino acids: CASSSSYPAYEQYF.

The rearrangement uses TRBV9 and TRBJ2-6; unclear D gene. The length of the CDR3 is 15 residues. The germline V gene encodes CDR1 SGDLS and CDR2 YYNGEE. V lost 0 bases to trimming and J lost 0 bases, with 4 bases between them. CDR3 region: CASSVDISGANVLTF. The CDR3 region has the DNA TGTGCCAGCAGCGTAGACATCTCTGGGGCCAACGTCCTGACTTTC. The whole variable domain, filled in from reference TRBV9 and TRBJ2-6, reads DSGVTQTPKHLITATGQRVTLRCSPRSGDLSVYWYQQSLDQGLQFLIQYYNGEERAKGNILERFSAQQFPDLHSELNLSSLELGDSALYFCASSVDISGANVLTFGAGSRLTVL.

This clone has only one observation. V gene TRBV7-9 combines with J gene TRBJ2-7; 9 positions match TRBD2. This CDR3 contains 15 residues. CDR1 is SEHNR, CDR2 FQNEAQ, per germline (reference sequence). V lost 5 bases and J lost 1; bases outside the gene matches: 6. The CDR3 sequence: CASSPAGGLSYEQYF. The CDR3 coding sequence is TGTGCCAGCAGCCCAGCGGGGGGCTTGTCCTACGAGCAGTACTTC.

The gene calls are TRBV2 and TRBJ1-4; TRBD1 might be the D (6 bases). Trimming left V 5 bases short and J 1 base short, with 8 bases between. The CDR3 totals 14 residues. Germline assignment: CDR1 SNHLY and CDR2 FYNNEI. CDR3 residues: CASSYRVTNEKLFF. The CDR3 nucleotides are TGTGCCAGCAGTTACAGGGTAACTAATGAAAAACTGTTTTTT.

The rearrangement joins TRBV10-2 to TRBJ1-3; 7 positions match TRBD1. The length of the CDR3 is 17 residues. V dropped 2 bases and J dropped 0; count of bases not matched to a gene: 7. Germline V CDR1 and CDR2: WSHSY, SAAADI. The CDR3 coding sequence is TGCGCCAGCAGTGAGGCTGACAGGGCTATCTCTGGAAACACCATATATTTT. Translated: CASSEADRAISGNTIYF.

The rearrangement uses TRBV7-3 and TRBJ1-1; D unclear. The CDR3 consists of 14 residues. V dropped 1 base and J dropped 1 base, with 7 bases sitting between them. The germline V gene has CDR1 SGHTA and CDR2 FQGTGA. The CDR3 bases are TGTGCCAGCAGCTTAAGGGCCGGGAACACTGAAGCTTTCTTT. This sequence encodes CASSLRAGNTEAFF.

The chain carries TRBV19 and TRBJ1-4; TRBD1 agrees at 9 bases. Germline lookup yields CDR1 LNHDA and CDR2 SQIVND (reference sequence). The CDR3 contains 15 residues. V shed 8 bases and J 6 bases; nucleotides not matched to a gene: 10. The CDR3 nucleotides read TGTGCCAGTGGGATACCACGGACAGGGGATGAAAAACTGTTTTTT. This translates into CASGIPRTGDEKLFF. The whole variable domain, filled in from reference TRBV19 and TRBJ1-4, reads DGGITQSPKYLFRKEGQNVTLSCEQNLNHDAMYWYRQDPGQGLRLIYYSQIVNDFQKGDIAEGYSVSREKKESFPLTVTSAQKNPTAFYLCASGIPRTGDEKLFFGSGTQLSVL.

The genes are TRBV5-1 and TRBJ2-1, with D possibly TRBD2 on 6 matching bases. The length of the CDR3 is 15 residues. Germline CDR1 and CDR2: SGHRS and YFSETQ. Trimming removed 4 bases from V and 0 bases from J, with 11 bases in between. The CDR3 nucleotides are TGCGCCAGCAGCCTGGGACTGAGCTCCTACAATGAGCAGTTCTTC. Translated: CASSLGLSSYNEQFF.

This clone was seen more than once but under ten times. The junction and the germline gene differ at one end; a read error may be behind it. The chain carries TRBV6-1 and TRBJ2-7, with 9 positions matching TRBD2. This CDR3 has 15 amino acids. CDR1 is MNHNS and CDR2 is SASEGT in the germline V gene. The CDR3 DNA reads TGTGCCAGCAGCGAAGCGGGAGGCAGTTCGTGGGAGCAGTACTTC. It translates to CASSEAGGSSWEQYF.

This sequence joins TRBV2 and TRBJ2-1; possibly TRBD2 for D (6 bases). V shed 6 bases and J shed 9 bases, with 18 bases lying between them. This CDR3 region has 14 residues. Germline V CDR1 and CDR2: SNHLY, FYNNEI. CDR3 sequence: CASRWGGVRIEQFF. The CDR3 DNA sequence: TGTGCCAGCAGGTGGGGCGGGGTCCGAATTGAGCAGTTCTTC.

For this clone: Other DNA sequences from this sample encode an identical CDR3 as well. The V and J genes are TRBV5-1 and TRBJ2-2, with a tentative D call TRBD1 (6 bases). The CDR3 sequence is 13 residues long. Trimming removed 2 bases from V and 4 bases from J, with 6 bases in between. Germline CDR1 is SGHRS and CDR2 is YFSETQ. The CDR3 loop reads CASSLQGTGELFF. CDR3 DNA: TGCGCCAGCAGCTTACAGGGCACCGGGGAGCTGTTTTTT.

As DNA, the CDR3 is TGTGCCAGCAGCCCAGCACAGGTATATGGCTACACCTTC. Translating gives CASSPAQVYGYTF. The chain employs TRBV12-3 or TRBV12-4 and TRBJ1-2; D is perhaps TRBD1 (5 bases). V gave up 6 bases and J gave up 5 bases, with 13 bases separating them. CDR3 length equals 13 residues.

The chain joins TRBV23-1 to TRBJ2-7; 8 positions agree with TRBD1. TRBV23-1 is an open reading frame, and its role is uncertain. Unmatched junction bases numbered 7, after V lost 2 bases and J lost 1 base. This CDR3 has 16 residues. This CDR3 is CASSQPCRDRSYEQYF. Here the CDR3 DNA reads TGCGCCAGCAGTCAACCATGCCGGGACAGGTCCTACGAGCAGTACTTC.